Sequencing of this T cell receptor (beta chain) was carried out in a study of control samples from healthy donors and cancer patients. This CDR3 is built from 13 residues. The germline gives CDR1 MDHEN, CDR2 SYDVKM. Deletions cut 3 bases from V and 7 bases from J, with 12 bases between. Sequenced by immunoSEQ multiplex PCR; TCRdb stores in-frame clones only, minus some. The sample has about 190,000 clones, and its top ten clones hold less than 2.5%. Sequenced material: blood. The genes are TRBV28 and TRBJ2-5, with D perhaps matching TRBD1 (5 bases). The receptor comes from a woman in her twenties or thirties in good health. The CDR3 loop is CASSLSQGGTQYF. Written as DNA, the CDR3 is TGTGCCAGCAGTTTGTCTCAGGGCGGGACCCAGTACTTC.